The present TCR beta chain was sequenced within a study of T cell responses to AZD1222 COVID-19 vaccine. The V end lost 0 bases, the J end lost 9 bases, and 18 bases lay between the germline ends. The CDR3 loop spans 16 amino acids. Germline V gene lookup returns CDR1 SGHAT and CDR2 FQNNGV. Measured with immunoSEQ multiplex PCR; TCRdb has only the in-frame clones, and not every one. This table has 100,000 to 150,000 clones, 89% appearing once. The chain recombines TRBV11-2 with TRBJ1-3, with no clear D. The source material was peripheral blood, sampled on day 0 of AZD1222 vaccination. The clonotype originates from an adult in good health. The CDR3 coding sequence is TGTGCCAGCAGCTTAGATATCCGACACGGTGGTGGCACCATATATTTT. It yields the protein CASSLDIRHGGGTIYF.